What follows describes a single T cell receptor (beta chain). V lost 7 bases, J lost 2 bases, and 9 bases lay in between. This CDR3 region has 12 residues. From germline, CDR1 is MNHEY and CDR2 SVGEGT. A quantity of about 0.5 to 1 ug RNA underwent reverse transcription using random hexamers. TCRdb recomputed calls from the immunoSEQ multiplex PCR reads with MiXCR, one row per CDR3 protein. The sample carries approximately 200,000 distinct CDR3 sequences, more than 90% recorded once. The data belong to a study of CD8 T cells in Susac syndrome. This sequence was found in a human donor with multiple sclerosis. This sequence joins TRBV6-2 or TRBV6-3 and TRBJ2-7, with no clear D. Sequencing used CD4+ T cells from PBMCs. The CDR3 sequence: CASKPQAYEQYF. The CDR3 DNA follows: TGTGCCAGCAAACCGCAGGCCTACGAGCAGTACTTC.